This entry concerns a single TCR beta chain. Its specificity is not known. The PCR ran on 60 Vbeta and 13 Jbeta primers. Measured with immunoSEQ multiplex PCR; TCRdb has only the in-frame clones, and not every one. The sample lists roughly 140,000 clones, 75% seen once, with 1.3% to 1.5% in the top ten. Donors consisted of healthy bone marrow donors. The data stem from a study of cytomegalovirus exposure and HLA in healthy donors. Findings and limits, study-wide: In a later analysis, a genetic analysis reported fewer productive-TCR N-insertions in an Asian-associated ancestry cluster than the cohort average. More than 15,000 TCR beta sequences were associated with HLA alleles at 0.05 false discovery rate in a later analysis.

The junction had 13 bases not matched to a gene; V was cut back by 4 bases and J by 4 bases. The CDR3 totals 17 residues. Germline CDR1 and CDR2: SGHRS and YFSETQ. The rearrangement links TRBV5-1 to TRBJ2-3; 9 bases align to TRBD2. Material: PBMCs. This sequence was found in a young man in good health and CMV-seronegative. Written as DNA, the CDR3 is TGCGCCAGCAGCCCCCGGGTAGCGGGAGTTGTCGCAGATACGCAGTATTTT. Translated: CASSPRVAGVVADTQYF.